This T cell receptor beta chain was profiled in a study of OX40 agonist ivuxolimab in advanced cancers. Background on the study: Those enrolled were 82.7% male, with a mean age of roughly 62 years and ages from roughly 20 to 85. Study conclusions and caveats: Mean expanded clone counts were higher in CD8+ than CD4+ T cells.

Turning to this clone: Its antigen is unidentified.

Trimming cost V 0 bases and J 3 bases, with 7 bases left between them. This CDR3 is built from 14 residues. Germline V gene lookup returns CDR1 SGDLS and CDR2 YYNGEE. TCRdb's table, derived via immunoSEQ multiplex PCR, lists solely in-frame clones and lacks some. The sample has roughly 58,000 clones; roughly 84% are singletons. The receptor was isolated from an adult with an advanced solid tumor such as melanoma, head and neck, liver or kidney cancer. J is TRBJ2-1 and V is TRBV9; D is undetermined. The sequences come from CD4+ or CD8+ T cells sorted from blood, collected in a trial of the OX40 agonist ivuxolimab. The CDR3 DNA follows: TGTGCCAGCAGCGTAGGAGGTGACTACAATGAGCAGTTCTTC. Amino acids: CASSVGGDYNEQFF.